Following are 17 T cell receptor beta chains from one sample sequenced in a study of identifying expanded T cells in peripheral blood. Only in-frame clones appear in the TCRdb table, and some are missing; sequencing was by immunoSEQ multiplex PCR. The sample holds tens of thousands of clones, over 80% seen once. Sequences were obtained from blood. These TCRs come from a person aged 18 to 70 in good health.

This clone was seen at least ten times. This chain connects TRBV7-2 to TRBJ2-5; 13 bases fit TRBD2. The CDR3 is 16 residues long. Germline V lookup: CDR1 SGHTA, CDR2 FQGNSA. With 4 bases clipped from V and 5 bases from J, the junction kept 7 bases outside the gene matches. The CDR3 is CASSSGLAGWGETQYF. CDR3 nucleotide sequence: TGTGCCAGCAGCTCGGGACTAGCGGGATGGGGGGAGACCCAGTACTTC.

J is TRBJ2-7 and V is TRBV14, with D perhaps TRBD1 (7 bases). In germline, CDR1 is SGHDN, CDR2 FVKESK. The CDR3 runs 16 residues. Trimming pared 4 bases from V and 3 bases from J, leaving 19 bases between. The CDR3 DNA reads as TGTGCCAGCAGCCCAGGGGGTAGCGGACTTCTCTACGAGCAGTACTTC. This sequence encodes CASSPGGSGLLYEQYF.

V is TRBV11-3 and J is TRBJ2-2; 7 nucleotides agree with TRBD2. This CDR3 region has 15 residues. V lost 5 bases and J lost 3; bases outside the gene matches: 6. Germline V gives CDR1 SGHNT, CDR2 YENEEA. The CDR3 DNA reads TGTGCCAGCAGCGTTAGCGGGTCCTACACCGGGGAGCTGTTTTTT. This translates into CASSVSGSYTGELFF.

The V and J genes are TRBV9 and TRBJ2-2; 12 bases are a match to TRBD2. Germline assignment: CDR1 SGDLS and CDR2 YYNGEE. The CDR3 covers 16 residues. After removal of 3 bases from V and 3 bases from J, the junction contained 3 bases not matched to a gene. Written as DNA, the CDR3 is TGTGCCAGCAGCGGCCCTAGCGGGAGGGACACCGGGGAGCTGTTTTTT. It translates to CASSGPSGRDTGELFF. The full variable domain, completed using reference TRBV9 and TRBJ2-2, is DSGVTQTPKHLITATGQRVTLRCSPRSGDLSVYWYQQSLDQGLQFLIQYYNGEERAKGNILERFSAQQFPDLHSELNLSSLELGDSALYFCASSGPSGRDTGELFFGEGSRLTVL.

A few counts support this clone. The chain combines TRBV7-8 with TRBJ2-1, with D possibly matching TRBD2 (5 bases). The ends were cut back, 5 bases at V and 3 bases at J, with 17 bases in the middle. CDR3 length: 16 amino acids. CDR1 SGHVS and CDR2 FQNEAQ come from the germline V gene. The CDR3 sequence: CASSPSRARLYNEQFF. CDR3 coding DNA: TGTGCCAGCAGCCCATCGAGGGCCCGTCTCTACAATGAGCAGTTCTTC.

The J gene is TRBJ2-5, the V gene TRBV6-1; TRBD2 might be the D (6 bases). The germline CDR1 and CDR2 sequences are MNHNS and SASEGT. CDR3 length equals 14 residues. The V and J ends lost 5 bases and 5 bases respectively, with 15 bases between them. The CDR3 protein is CASSSTSRVETQYF. CDR3 nucleotides: TGTGCCAGCAGTTCAACTAGCCGGGTGGAGACCCAGTACTTC.

This clone turned up a few times. V is TRBV5-8 and J is TRBJ2-1; 7 bases fit TRBD1. V lost 0 bases, J lost 4 bases, and 7 bases stayed unmatched. Germline CDR1 is SGHTS and CDR2 is YDEGEE. The length of the CDR3 is 16 residues. CDR3 residues: CASSLGMTGPYNEQFF. CDR3 coding DNA: TGTGCCAGCAGCTTGGGGATGACAGGGCCTTACAATGAGCAGTTCTTC.

This chain connects TRBV9 to TRBJ2-1, with 8 bases identical to TRBD2. CDR1 and CDR2 (germline): SGDLS, YYNGEE. Trimming cost V 6 bases and J 9 bases; bases outside gene matches: 17. There are 16 residues in the CDR3. CDR3 residues: CASTAKLSGGQSEQFF. CDR3 nucleotide sequence: TGTGCCAGCACCGCCAAACTATCGGGAGGGCAGAGTGAGCAGTTCTTC.

The chain recombines TRBV19 with TRBJ2-1; 12 nucleotides line up with TRBD2. From germline, CDR1 is LNHDA and CDR2 SQIVND (reference sequence). The junction had 8 bases not matched to a gene; V was cut back by 7 bases and J by 7 bases. The CDR3 length is 15 residues. The CDR3 DNA sequence: TGTGCCAGTAACCCCCTAGCGGGAGGGCCGAATGAGCAGTTCTTC. Its translation is CASNPLAGGPNEQFF.

The CDR3 nucleotides read TGTGCCAGCAGTCCCTCTCCCCGGGAGCAGTTCTTC. This codes for CASSPSPREQFF. The chain couples TRBV28 to TRBJ2-1; D gene unclear. V gave up 5 bases and J gave up 10 bases, with 12 bases separating them. This CDR3 contains 12 residues. CDR1 is MDHEN and CDR2 is SYDVKM in the germline V gene.

The count of this clone is one. The rearrangement uses TRBV6-5 and TRBJ1-5; 7 nucleotides match TRBD1. V lost 9 bases to trimming and J lost 0 bases; unmatched junction nucleotides: 5. The CDR3 extends over 14 amino acids. CDR1 is MNHEY and CDR2 is SVGAGI in the germline V gene. In DNA form, the CDR3 reads TGTGCCAGGTCCGGACAGGATAGCAATCAGCCCCAGCATTTT. Translating it yields CARSGQDSNQPQHF.

This chain connects TRBV18 to TRBJ2-7; 8 nucleotides align to TRBD2. Germline-derived CDR1 and CDR2 are KGHSH and LQKENI. The CDR3 extends over 14 amino acids. V lost 3 bases and J lost 3; bases outside the gene matches: 4. CDR3 region: CASSPGTSGYEQYF. CDR3 nucleotides: TGTGCCAGCTCACCCGGGACTAGTGGCTACGAGCAGTACTTC.

The V gene is TRBV4-3, the J gene TRBJ2-1; D is undetermined. Germline values: CDR1 LGHNA, CDR2 YSLEER. This CDR3 has 14 amino acids. Trimming removed 1 base from V and 4 bases from J, with 8 bases in between. The CDR3 is CASSQVAAYNEQFF. The CDR3 nucleotides read TGCGCCAGCAGCCAAGTCGCGGCTTACAATGAGCAGTTCTTC.

The J gene is TRBJ2-7, the V gene TRBV18; no reliable D call. This CDR3 spans 13 amino acids. The germline V gene encodes CDR1 KGHSH and CDR2 LQKENI. Trimming shortened V by 9 bases and J by 0 bases, and 12 bases separated the two germline ends. The CDR3 DNA follows: TGTGCCAGTGGACCGCCAAGCTCCTACGAGCAGTACTTC. Residues: CASGPPSSYEQYF.

This clone was detected only once. The V and J genes are TRBV28 and TRBJ1-4, with D unclear. V lost 5 bases and J 0 bases, leaving 10 bases between the germline ends. This CDR3 region has 15 residues. The V gene's germline CDR1 is MDHEN and CDR2 SYDVKM. The CDR3 DNA reads TGTGCCAGCAGTCCCCCAGGCGCAACTAATGAAAAACTGTTTTTT. Its protein is CASSPPGATNEKLFF.

This clone was detected once. The genes are TRBV7-3 and TRBJ2-1; the D gene could be TRBD1 or TRBD2 (5 bases each). Per germline, CDR1 SGHTA and CDR2 FQGTGA. V was clipped by 5 bases and J by 10 bases, with 21 bases between them. The CDR3 runs to 15 residues. The CDR3 loop reads CASSPKGTLVGEQFF. The CDR3, as DNA: TGTGCCAGCAGCCCGAAAGGGACCCTGGTAGGGGAGCAGTTCTTC. Full variable domain (outside the CDR3, taken from reference TRBV7-3 and TRBJ2-1): GAGVSQTPSNKVTEKGKYVELRCDPISGHTALYWYRQSLGQGPEFLIYFQGTGAADDSGLPNDRFFAVRPEGSVSTLKIQRTERGDSAVYLCASSPKGTLVGEQFFGPGTRLTVL.

The chain carries TRBV4-2 and TRBJ1-5, with TRBD1 as a possible D gene (6 bases). Germline V gene lookup returns CDR1 LGHNA and CDR2 YNFKEQ. Trimming took off 1 base at V and 9 bases at J, with 25 bases between the two ends. The CDR3 is made up of 18 amino acids. The CDR3 coding sequence is TGTGCCAGCAGCCAAGGGACCTCGTCCCAGGGGACTGGGCGGCCCCAGCATTTT. Translating gives CASSQGTSSQGTGRPQHF.